What follows are 3 T cell receptor beta chains derived from one specimen sequenced in a study of blood T cell repertoires in COVID-19. Data came from immunoSEQ multiplex PCR; TCRdb stores just in-frame clones and leaves some out. The sample shows 150,000 to 200,000 clones, around 88% of them seen only once. The sample consisted of peripheral blood. All receptors derive from a woman aged 25 to 45 with acute or convalescent COVID-19.

The chain employs TRBV19 and TRBJ2-1; D unresolved. Germline V lookup: CDR1 LNHDA, CDR2 SQIVND (reference sequence). The CDR3 spans 13 residues. Between the trimmed V and J ends, which lost 5 bases and 7 bases, there was a span of 12 bases. The CDR3 here is CASSLFNGNEQFF. The CDR3 nucleotides read TGTGCCAGTAGTCTATTTAATGGTAATGAGCAGTTCTTC. The full variable domain, completed using reference TRBV19 and TRBJ2-1, is DGGITQSPKYLFRKEGQNVTLSCEQNLNHDAMYWYRQDPGQGLRLIYYSQIVNDFQKGDIAEGYSVSREKKESFPLTVTSAQKNPTAFYLCASSLFNGNEQFFGPGTRLTVL.

The chain employs TRBV6-5 and TRBJ2-3; 9 bases are a match to TRBD2. The CDR3 spans 13 residues. V dropped 8 bases and J dropped 11; count of bases not matched to a gene: 11. Per germline, CDR1 MNHEY and CDR2 SVGAGI. CDR3 amino acids: CASGAGGPWMQYF. CDR3 coding DNA: TGTGCCAGCGGGGCGGGAGGGCCTTGGATGCAGTATTTT.

This chain's CDR3 is CASSPGTGWETQYF. CDR3 sequence (DNA): TGCGCCAGCAGCCCCGGGACAGGGTGGGAGACCCAGTACTTC. The rearrangement links TRBV5-1 to TRBJ2-5; 9 bases fit TRBD1. Trimming at V came to 4 bases and at J to 5 bases, leaving 6 bases not matched to a gene. The CDR3 is 14 residues long. Germline V lookup: CDR1 SGHRS, CDR2 YFSETQ.